The 22 T cell receptor beta chains given below trace back to one sample, sequenced in a study of T-cell reconstitution after alpha-beta-depleted transplantation in children. The TCRbeta library was prepared with unique molecular identifiers. TCRdb analysed the PCR reads with MiXCR anew, one entry per CDR3 protein. This sample yields more than 85,000 distinct CDR3 sequences, of which approximately 6% are seen a single time; 6% to 7% belongs to the top ten. The source material was PBMCs, mostly from graft donor cells, sampled 60 days after TCRalphabeta/CD19-depleted stem cell transplant. Receptors were obtained from a female patient between 2 and 15 years old who had a stem cell transplant for Fanconi anemia, so the T cells may come from the graft donor.

The table lists this clonotype with many counts. The chain employs TRBV20-1 and TRBJ2-1, with D unresolved. CDR3 size: 13 residues. Trimming left V 3 bases short and J 6 bases short, with 12 bases between. Per germline, CDR1 DFQATT and CDR2 SNEGSKA (reference sequence). This CDR3 is CSASLPVINEQFF. In DNA, the CDR3 is TGCAGTGCTAGTCTCCCCGTAATCAATGAGCAGTTCTTC.

This clonotype has at least ten counts. The genes are TRBV15 and TRBJ2-7; 7 bases match TRBD1. V lost 1 base, J lost 2 bases, and 2 bases stayed unmatched. This CDR3 region has 14 residues. Germline V gives CDR1 LNHNV, CDR2 YYDKDF (reference sequence). CDR3 sequence (DNA): TGTGCCACCAGCAGAGCGGGACAGACCTACGAGCAGTACTTC. Protein: CATSRAGQTYEQYF.

This clonotype was seen at least ten times. The chain combines TRBV7-2 with TRBJ2-7, with D hard to call. The V gene lost 5 bases and the J gene lost 0 bases, with 17 bases spanning the gap. This CDR3 spans 16 amino acids. CDR1 and CDR2 from the germline V gene are SGHTA and FQGNSA. The CDR3 spells CASSPEVAEVSYEQYF. The CDR3 DNA follows: TGTGCCAGCAGCCCCGAGGTTGCAGAGGTCTCCTACGAGCAGTACTTC. Combining the CDR3 with reference TRBV7-2 and TRBJ2-7 gives the whole variable domain GAGVSQSPSNKVTEKGKDVELRCDPISGHTALYWYRQSLGQGLEFLIYFQGNSAPDKSGLPSDRFSAERTGGSVSTLTIQRTQQEDSAVYLCASSPEVAEVSYEQYFGPGTRLTVT.

This clonotype appeared many times. This chain joins TRBV12-3 or TRBV12-4 and TRBJ2-7; 11 bases align to TRBD1. The CDR3 sequence is 14 residues long. V shed 5 bases and J 3 bases; nucleotides not matched to a gene: 3. CDR3 region: CASSRTGGNYEQYF. Here the CDR3 DNA reads TGTGCCAGCAGTCGGACAGGGGGCAACTACGAGCAGTACTTC.

This clonotype was counted many times. This rearrangement joins TRBV20-1 to TRBJ2-7; 7 bases are a match to TRBD1. The V segment lost 3 bases and the J segment 3 bases; nucleotides outside the gene matches: 5. Germline V CDR1 and CDR2: DFQATT, SNEGSKA (reference sequence). This CDR3 contains 13 residues. Here the CDR3 DNA reads TGCAGTGCTAGTAAAAACAGGGGCTACGAGCAGTACTTC. This encodes CSASKNRGYEQYF.

A few counts support this clonotype. The CDR3 nucleotides read TGTGCCAGCAGCCCCCGGGGCAGCTCTAACGAGCCCCAGCATTTT. Its translation: CASSPRGSSNEPQHF. The chain recombines TRBV3-1 with TRBJ1-5; tentative D call: TRBD1 (5 bases). This CDR3 spans 15 amino acids. CDR1 LGHDT and CDR2 YNNKEL come from the germline V gene (reference sequence). Trimming took 4 bases from V and 8 from J, leaving 18 bases between them.

This clonotype was seen ten or more times. In DNA form, the CDR3 reads TGTGCCAGCAGTACAGGGGCGCTACTCTCTGGGGCCAACGTCCTGACTTTC. This gives the protein CASSTGALLSGANVLTF. The V and J genes are TRBV6-6 and TRBJ2-6; 7 bases map to TRBD1. Germline CDR1 and CDR2: MNHNY and SVGAGI (reference sequence). This CDR3 spans 17 amino acids. J was trimmed by 0 bases and V by 5 bases; bases with no gene match: 7.

This clonotype came up many times. This chain joins TRBV3-1 and TRBJ2-3; D is ambiguous. CDR1 and CDR2 (germline): LGHDT, YNNKEL (reference sequence). The CDR3 consists of 16 residues. V dropped 0 bases and J dropped 2 bases, with 12 bases sitting between them. The CDR3 DNA reads as TGTGCCAGCAGCCAAGAGGTCTTTCCAAACACAGATACGCAGTATTTT. Protein sequence: CASSQEVFPNTDTQYF.

This chain links TRBV5-6 with TRBJ2-6; either TRBD1 or TRBD2 may fit D (5 bases each). The CDR3 has 16 residues. Trimming took off 4 bases at V and 2 bases at J, with 13 bases between the two ends. Germline CDR1 is SGHDT and CDR2 is YYEEEE. The DNA of the CDR3 is TGTGCCAGCAGCCCGGGGCTTTTGCCTGGGGCCAACGTCCTGACTTTC. Amino acids: CASSPGLLPGANVLTF.

The chain is built from TRBV30 and TRBJ1-2, with D hard to call. Trimming stripped 7 bases from V and 1 base from J, with 10 bases between. Germline CDR1 GTSNPN, CDR2 SVGIG (reference sequence). The CDR3 totals 12 residues. This chain's CDR3 is CALQFFNYGYTF. CDR3 bases: TGTGCCTTACAGTTCTTTAACTATGGCTACACCTTC.

The sample holds many counts of this clonotype. The rearrangement links TRBV12-3 or TRBV12-4 to TRBJ2-3; TRBD2 matches at 8 bases. The CDR3 is made up of 15 amino acids. With V trimmed by 6 bases and J by 2 bases, 7 bases remained unmatched. The CDR3 spells CASSQTSAYTDTQYF. The CDR3 bases are TGTGCCAGCAGCCAGACTAGCGCCTACACAGATACGCAGTATTTT.

At least ten counts were recorded for this clonotype. The chain is built from TRBV7-2 and TRBJ2-1, with 8 positions matching TRBD2. This CDR3 comprises 16 residues. Germline CDR1 and CDR2: SGHTA and FQGNSA. The V gene end was trimmed by 1 base and the J gene end by 0 bases; junction bases not matched to a gene: 2. CDR3 region: CASSLGTSISYNEQFF. The CDR3 DNA reads as TGTGCCAGCAGCTTAGGGACTAGCATCTCCTACAATGAGCAGTTCTTC.

This clonotype was seen ten or more times. J is TRBJ2-3 and V is TRBV27; D remains ambiguous. Between the trimmed V and J ends, which lost 0 bases and 2 bases, there was a span of 15 bases. The CDR3 is made up of 17 amino acids. Germline V CDR1 and CDR2: MNHEY, SMNVEV (reference sequence). Written as DNA, the CDR3 is TGTGCCAGCAGTTTATCGGGGTCCTCCATCCTCACAGATACGCAGTATTTT. Residues: CASSLSGSSILTDTQYF.

At least ten counts were recorded for this clonotype. This chain connects TRBV7-9 to TRBJ2-1; D unresolved. V lost 5 bases and J 7 bases, leaving 9 bases between the germline ends. Germline-derived CDR1 and CDR2 are SEHNR and FQNEAQ (reference sequence). The CDR3 extends over 12 amino acids. The CDR3: CASSMDGNEQFF. The DNA of the CDR3 is TGTGCCAGCAGCATGGACGGTAATGAGCAGTTCTTC.

Regarding this clonotype: One end of the junction varies from germline; a read error may be responsible. The chain links TRBV3-1 to TRBJ2-5; TRBD2 matches 8 bases. The CDR3 is 17 amino acids. Germline V gene lookup returns CDR1 LGHDT and CDR2 YNNKEL (reference sequence). For the CDR3, the DNA is TGTGCCTGCAGCCAAGTTGGGGGCGGGGGGCACCAAGAGACCCAGTACTTC. Its translation: CACSQVGGGGHQETQYF.

This clonotype was observed at least ten times. The V gene is TRBV18, the J gene TRBJ2-1; weak D call: TRBD1 (7 bases). This CDR3 region has 15 residues. Germline values: CDR1 KGHSH, CDR2 LQKENI. Trimming took 6 bases from V and 8 from J, leaving 20 bases between them. CDR3 sequence (DNA): TGTGCCAGCTCCCGCAGGAGGGGGCCAGGCGATGAGCAGTTCTTC. It is translated as CASSRRRGPGDEQFF.

This clonotype was observed many times. V is TRBV28 and J is TRBJ2-1, with a tentative D call TRBD2 (5 bases). The germline V and J ends were trimmed by 6 bases and 5 bases, with 14 bases remaining between them. CDR1 is MDHEN, CDR2 SYDVKM, per germline. CDR3 size: 14 residues. The CDR3 reads CASRKRSFHNEQFF. CDR3 DNA sequence: TGTGCCAGCAGGAAGCGGTCCTTTCACAATGAGCAGTTCTTC.

This clonotype was detected many times. The J gene is TRBJ2-7, the V gene TRBV29-1; TRBD2 matches at 7 bases. This CDR3 is 14 amino acids long. Germline lookup yields CDR1 SQVTM and CDR2 ANQGSEA. With V trimmed by 5 bases and J by 2 bases, 9 bases remained unmatched. The CDR3 is CSVSFAGATYEQYF. The CDR3 DNA is TGCAGCGTTAGTTTCGCGGGAGCAACCTACGAGCAGTACTTC.

This clonotype was seen repeatedly, ten times or more. The rearrangement links TRBV21-1 to TRBJ1-1; the tabulated D call, TRBD1, remains unverified against the DNA. TRBV21-1 is a pseudogene locus. The CDR3 has 15 residues. CDR3 in amino acids: CASSKRCGAYHEAFF. For the CDR3, the DNA is TGTGCCAGCAGCAAAAGATGTGGGGCGTATCATGAAGCTTTCTTT.

This clonotype was seen ten or more times. The chain carries TRBV5-1 and TRBJ2-5; D gene unclear. CDR1 and CDR2 (germline): SGHRS, YFSETQ. Between the trimmed V and J ends, which lost 0 bases and 4 bases, there was a span of 4 bases. The CDR3 length is 12 residues. Here the CDR3 DNA reads TGCGCCAGCAGCTTGGGGACAGAGACCCAGTACTTC. This sequence encodes CASSLGTETQYF.

This clonotype showed up many times. The chain combines TRBV2 with TRBJ2-4; possibly TRBD2 for D (6 bases). V shed 3 bases and J shed 10 bases, with 22 bases lying between them. Per the germline V gene, CDR1 is SNHLY and CDR2 is FYNNEI. This CDR3 comprises 16 residues. The CDR3 here is CASSDPRRGMWGIQYF. CDR3 in DNA: TGTGCCAGCAGTGACCCCAGACGGGGGATGTGGGGGATTCAGTACTTC.

CDR3 bases: TGTGCCAGCAGCTTAACGGGCGGGACAGGGGGCGACGAGCAGTACTTC. Amino acid sequence: CASSLTGGTGGDEQYF. The chain joins TRBV7-3 to TRBJ2-7; 12 bases line up with TRBD1. This CDR3 is 16 amino acids long. V lost 0 bases and J lost 5; bases outside the gene matches: 5. Germline CDR1 reads SGHTA; CDR2 reads FQGTGA.